A selection of T cell receptor beta chains follows, all from one sample in a study of blood T cells in healthy people across ages. In TCRdb, the 5' RACE reads were re-called with MiXCR into one record per CDR3 protein. The sample carries about 1.6 million distinct CDR3 sequences, around 35% recorded once. Sequencing was done on a sample of blood. All receptors derive from a woman aged 25 to 39 in good health. CDR3s leave out the opening cysteine and the closing phenylalanine or tryptophan.

V	J	CDR3
TRBV7-8	TRBJ2-5	ASSFSYETQY
TRBV6-6	TRBJ1-2	ASIPGQGTTYGYT
TRBV19	TRBJ2-3	ASSGGLLGGDTQY
TRBV9	TRBJ1-4	ASSVGQANEKLF
TRBV7-6	TRBJ2-7	ASSQSGLQSYEQY
TRBV12-3/TRBV12-4	TRBJ2-2	ASSLSSGELF
TRBV5-1	TRBJ2-7	ASTSGSPYEQY
TRBV5-1	TRBJ1-2	ASSPLPQGGYGYT
TRBV20-1	TRBJ2-3	SASGTTGTSGRGISSTDAQY
TRBV9	TRBJ2-5	ASSWRGPEETQY
TRBV9	TRBJ2-5	AGSVGQGAYPETQY
TRBV11-2	TRBJ2-5	ASRETQY
TRBV10-3	TRBJ2-2	AISEEGELF